This is a list of T cell receptor beta chains from one sample in a study of Graves' ophthalmopathy and Graves' hyperthyroidism. Each CDR3 protein gets one entry after TCRdb re-called the multiplex PCR reads with MiXCR. The sample includes about 48,000 distinct CDR3 sequences, 50% to 65% of them seen just once. The sequenced material came from peripheral blood. The source of these receptors is an adult man with Graves' ophthalmopathy. Each CDR3 is given with its conserved first and last residue. Each record gives: J gene, V gene, CDR3 protein.

j_gene: TRBJ2-3; v_gene: TRBV5-1; CDR3aa: CASSLVKSGVGTDTQYF
j_gene: TRBJ1-3; v_gene: TRBV7-6; CDR3aa: CASSSLGQGNTIYF
j_gene: TRBJ2-1; v_gene: TRBV29-1; CDR3aa: CSQDGTRDSEQFF
j_gene: TRBJ1-2; v_gene: TRBV29-1; CDR3aa: CSVGQGSDYTF
j_gene: TRBJ1-4; v_gene: TRBV2; CDR3aa: CASMGRENEKLFF
j_gene: TRBJ2-7; v_gene: TRBV19; CDR3aa: CASRLRGNTEQYF
j_gene: TRBJ1-2; v_gene: TRBV6-5; CDR3aa: CASSYSQGGYGYTF
j_gene: TRBJ1-5; v_gene: TRBV6-1; CDR3aa: CASSEVRDQPQHF
j_gene: TRBJ2-7; v_gene: TRBV5-1; CDR3aa: CASSLARGYEQYF
j_gene: TRBJ2-6; v_gene: TRBV19; CDR3aa: CASSIGDESGANVLTF
j_gene: TRBJ2-7; v_gene: TRBV7-9; CDR3aa: CASSGKREGLGEQYF
j_gene: TRBJ1-5; v_gene: TRBV29-1; CDR3aa: CSVCRGPNQPQHF
j_gene: TRBJ2-1; v_gene: TRBV7-8; CDR3aa: CASRSRTYNEQFF
j_gene: TRBJ2-3; v_gene: TRBV2; CDR3aa: CASSVTLAGGPEDTQYF
j_gene: TRBJ1-1; v_gene: TRBV20-1; CDR3aa: CSSGARAFF
j_gene: TRBJ1-2; v_gene: TRBV10-3; CDR3aa: CAISQTGTVYGYTF